These 23 T cell receptor beta chains came from one sample sequenced in a study of cytomegalovirus exposure and HLA in healthy donors. TCRdb's table, derived via immunoSEQ multiplex PCR, lists solely in-frame clones and lacks some. The repertoire has 150,000 to 200,000 clones, 80% to 90% of them found once; the top ten carry approximately 1.5%. Specimen: PBMCs. All receptors derive from a woman in her 30s in good health and CMV-seronegative.

This chain uses TRBV7-9 with TRBJ1-4, with 8 bases identical to TRBD1. The junction had 6 bases not matched to a gene; V was cut back by 5 bases and J by 7 bases. The CDR3 sequence is 14 residues long. Per germline, CDR1 SEHNR and CDR2 FQNEAQ (reference sequence). CDR3 sequence reads: CASSTLQGGEKLFF. The CDR3 DNA is TGTGCCAGCAGCACGCTACAGGGGGGTGAAAAACTGTTTTTT.

A note on this clone: Relative to the germline gene, one junction end is altered; a read error may explain this. The chain joins TRBV7-9 to TRBJ1-4, with 10 nucleotides matching TRBD1. CDR1 SEHNR and CDR2 FQNEAQ come from the germline V gene (reference sequence). The CDR3 is 16 amino acids. In DNA form, the CDR3 reads TGTGCCAGCAGCTCCCGACAGGGGGCAACTCATGAAAAACTGTTTTTT. Translation: CASSSRQGATHEKLFF.

The chain couples TRBV5-6 to TRBJ1-2; the D is unclear. CDR3 length: 16 residues. Trimming shortened V by 4 bases and J by 1 base, and 17 bases separated the two germline ends. Germline V lookup: CDR1 SGHDT, CDR2 YYEEEE. CDR3 in DNA: TGTGCCAGCAGCCGAGAAGGCGCGACTATTAACTATGGCTACACCTTC. This gives the protein CASSREGATINYGYTF.

This chain links TRBV5-4 with TRBJ2-2; tentative D call: TRBD2 (6 bases). Trimming shortened V by 6 bases and J by 4 bases, and 22 bases separated the two germline ends. Germline lookup yields CDR1 SGHNT and CDR2 YYREEE (reference sequence). CDR3 length equals 17 residues. The CDR3 loop is CASTIQEGLLGTGELFF. The CDR3 coding sequence is TGTGCCAGCACCATCCAGGAAGGACTATTGGGCACCGGGGAGCTGTTTTTT.

The sample holds a few counts of this clone. J is TRBJ1-6 and V is TRBV27; D is perhaps TRBD1 (6 bases). Per the germline V gene, CDR1 is MNHEY and CDR2 is SMNVEV (reference sequence). The CDR3 length is 14 residues. V was pared by 3 bases and J by 7 bases, with 10 bases between. DNA of the CDR3: TGTGCCAGCAGTTTCAACAGGGCCAATTCACCCCTCCACTTT. This sequence encodes CASSFNRANSPLHF.

The chain is built from TRBV6-5 and TRBJ2-2; TRBD1 matches at 8 bases. CDR1 and CDR2 (germline): MNHEY, SVGAGI. CDR3 length equals 13 residues. V lost 5 bases and J lost 4; bases outside the gene matches: 0. The CDR3 region is CASSTGGTGELFF. The CDR3 coding sequence is TGTGCCAGCAGTACAGGGGGCACCGGGGAGCTGTTTTTT.

This clone was detected once. CDR3 bases: TGCGCCAGCAGCCAAGGACAGGGGCGGGACGAGCAGTACTTC. Amino acids: CASSQGQGRDEQYF. V gene TRBV4-3 combines with J gene TRBJ2-7; TRBD1 agrees at 8 bases. The CDR3 is 14 amino acids. Per germline, CDR1 LGHNA and CDR2 YSLEER. Germline trimming cut 1 base from V and 5 bases from J; bases unmatched to any gene: 4.

The rearrangement joins TRBV5-1 to TRBJ2-7; TRBD2 aligns across 8 bases. The CDR3 loop spans 15 amino acids. In germline, CDR1 is SGHRS, CDR2 YFSETQ. The V gene end was trimmed by 2 bases and the J gene end by 1 base; junction bases not matched to a gene: 5. The DNA for the CDR3 is TGCGCCAGCAGCTTTGTCGGGACTAGTTCCTACGAGCAGTACTTC. Protein: CASSFVGTSSYEQYF.

The chain is built from TRBV9 and TRBJ2-3; no clear D gene. Trimming removed 2 bases at V and 3 bases at J, with 4 bases between. Germline V gene data show CDR1 as SGDLS and CDR2 as YYNGEE. This CDR3 region has 12 residues. CDR3 sequence: CASSVGTDTQYF. DNA of the CDR3: TGTGCCAGCAGCGTCGGGACAGATACGCAGTATTTT. Supplemented by reference TRBV9 and TRBJ2-3, the full variable domain reads DSGVTQTPKHLITATGQRVTLRCSPRSGDLSVYWYQQSLDQGLQFLIQYYNGEERAKGNILERFSAQQFPDLHSELNLSSLELGDSALYFCASSVGTDTQYFGPGTRLTVL.

This clone was observed a handful of times. The chain uses TRBV7-2 and TRBJ2-7, with 7 bases fitting TRBD2. The germline gives CDR1 SGHTA, CDR2 FQGNSA. The ends lost 5 bases at V and 3 bases at J; junction bases unmatched: 7. The CDR3 runs to 14 residues. The CDR3 loop is CASSVSGTNYEQYF. The CDR3 DNA sequence: TGTGCCAGCAGCGTATCCGGGACTAACTACGAGCAGTACTTC.

The genes are TRBV27 and TRBJ1-1; no firm D call. This CDR3 contains 14 residues. In germline, CDR1 is MNHEY, CDR2 SMNVEV (reference sequence). V shed 6 bases and J shed 3 bases, with 14 bases lying between them. CDR3 sequence reads: CASREVGYDTEAFF. The CDR3 DNA reads as TGTGCCAGCAGGGAGGTAGGTTACGACACTGAAGCTTTCTTT.

The chain recombines TRBV4-1 with TRBJ1-2, with unresolved D. This CDR3 comprises 15 residues. Germline lookup yields CDR1 MGHRA and CDR2 YSYEKL. The germline V and J ends were trimmed by 4 bases and 8 bases, with 20 bases remaining between them. For the CDR3, the DNA is TGCGCCAGCAGCCCCTTAATGCCGGTGCCGGGGGGCTACACCTTC. Its protein product is CASSPLMPVPGGYTF.

This clone appeared a few times. The gene calls are TRBV7-9 and TRBJ1-4; 7 nucleotides line up with TRBD1. CDR1 SEHNR and CDR2 FQNEAQ come from the germline V gene (reference sequence). The CDR3 length is 14 residues. V lost 5 bases and J lost 5; bases outside the gene matches: 5. The CDR3 is CASSPGQTNEKLFF. DNA for the CDR3: TGTGCCAGCAGCCCGGGACAGACGAATGAAAAACTGTTTTTT.

Here the CDR3 reads CASSFAGGPYEQYF. DNA of the CDR3: TGCGCCAGCAGCTTTGCAGGGGGCCCCTACGAGCAGTACTTC. This sequence joins TRBV5-1 and TRBJ2-7; 8 nucleotides agree with TRBD1. Trimming took 2 bases from V and 2 from J; bases not matched to a gene: 3. The CDR3 length is 14 residues. Per the germline V gene, CDR1 is SGHRS and CDR2 is YFSETQ.

The genes are TRBV19 and TRBJ1-5; D gene ambiguous. Trimming removed 4 bases at V and 9 bases at J, with 10 bases between. The CDR3 consists of 12 residues. Germline CDR1 is LNHDA and CDR2 is SQIVND (reference sequence). The CDR3 here is CASSTPRRPQHF. Here the CDR3 DNA reads TGTGCCAGTAGTACCCCCCGTCGGCCCCAGCATTTT.

The chain couples TRBV18 to TRBJ1-2, with unresolved D. Germline V lookup: CDR1 KGHSH, CDR2 LQKENI. The germline V and J ends were trimmed by 3 bases and 3 bases, with 8 bases remaining between them. The CDR3 runs 13 residues. CDR3 in amino acids: CASSPPGHYGYTF. CDR3 sequence (DNA): TGTGCCAGCTCACCGCCCGGTCACTATGGCTACACCTTC. The full variable domain, completed using reference TRBV18 and TRBJ1-2, is NAGVMQNPRHLVRRRGQEARLRCSPMKGHSHVYWYRQLPEEGLKFMVYLQKENIIDESGMPKERFSAEFPKEGPSILRIQQVVRGDSAAYFCASSPPGHYGYTFGSGTRLTVV.

The rearrangement uses TRBV18 and TRBJ1-1, with D hard to call. The CDR3 extends over 13 amino acids. The ends were cut back, 2 bases at V and 7 bases at J, with 11 bases in the middle. The germline V gene encodes CDR1 KGHSH and CDR2 LQKENI. The DNA for the CDR3 is TGTGCCAGCTCACCATTCGGGGAGGGTGAAGCTTTCTTT. Translation: CASSPFGEGEAFF.

This chain links TRBV6-5 with TRBJ2-1; D is unresolved. The ends were cut back, 5 bases at V and 6 bases at J, with 11 bases in the middle. CDR1 is MNHEY, CDR2 SVGAGI, per germline. This CDR3 has 13 residues. In nucleotides, the CDR3 is TGTGCCAGCAGTCCTACCGTGGTCAATGAGCAGTTCTTC. This gives the protein CASSPTVVNEQFF.

The V call is TRBV11-2, the J call TRBJ1-1; TRBD1 might be the D (5 bases). Looked up from germline, CDR1 is SGHAT and CDR2 is FQNNGV. The CDR3 loop spans 15 amino acids. V was trimmed by 3 bases and J by 4 bases, leaving 15 bases between them. The CDR3 sequence is CASSFLGGVFTEAFF. CDR3 bases: TGTGCCAGCAGCTTTTTGGGGGGGGTGTTCACTGAAGCTTTCTTT.

This clone occurred once. J is TRBJ1-1 and V is TRBV27, with D tentatively TRBD1 (6 bases). Trimming took off 2 bases at V and 0 bases at J, with 10 bases between the two ends. CDR1 MNHEY and CDR2 SMNVEV come from the germline V gene (reference sequence). The CDR3 extends over 15 amino acids. CDR3 nucleotide sequence: TGTGCCAGCAGTTTAGTTGCAGGGGTGAACACTGAAGCTTTCTTT. As protein: CASSLVAGVNTEAFF.

The rearrangement links TRBV5-6 to TRBJ1-1; 8 positions agree with TRBD1. V was clipped by 4 bases and J by 4 bases; unmatched bases: 3. CDR3 length: 13 amino acids. Germline CDR1 SGHDT, CDR2 YYEEEE. CDR3 DNA sequence: TGTGCCAGCAGCAGGACAGGGATCACTGAAGCTTTCTTT. Amino acids: CASSRTGITEAFF.

The rearrangement uses TRBV6-5 and TRBJ1-6, with D tentatively TRBD1 (5 bases). CDR3 length equals 13 residues. The ends were cut back, 11 bases at V and 5 bases at J, with 13 bases in the middle. Germline CDR1 reads MNHEY; CDR2 reads SVGAGI. CDR3 sequence: CAGGVVHNSPLHF. CDR3 DNA: TGTGCCGGGGGGGTCGTACATAATTCACCCCTCCACTTT.

Only one count was recorded for this clone. CDR3 in DNA: TGTGCCAGCAGCTTGTGGAGTTCACCCCTCCACTTT. This encodes CASSLWSSPLHF. The V call is TRBV5-8, the J call TRBJ1-6; no firm D call. CDR1 SGHTS and CDR2 YDEGEE come from the germline V gene. With 1 base removed from V and 9 bases from J, the gap between germline ends came to 5 bases. CDR3 length equals 12 residues.